The 24 T cell receptor beta chains below come from one sample, sequenced in a study of T cells in Graves' hyperthyroidism and ophthalmopathy. The source material, RNA transcripts, was used to amplify TCR beta CDR3 regions. Researchers ran a first-round RT-PCR on the TCR CDR3 using the HTBI primer set. TCRdb used MiXCR to reprocess the multiplex PCR reads, holding one entry per CDR3 protein. Of approximately 400,000 distinct CDR3 sequences detected, around 14% appear once; the ten largest clones hold approximately 7.5%. The specimen sequenced was blood. Source of these receptors: a woman between 18 and 30 years old with Graves' hyperthyroidism.

Many counts were recorded for this clonotype. The V and J genes are TRBV6-5 and TRBJ2-3; D may be TRBD1 (5 bases). V lost 2 bases and J 0 bases, leaving 6 bases between the germline ends. Per germline, CDR1 MNHEY and CDR2 SVGAGI. There are 14 residues in the CDR3. Here the CDR3 DNA reads TGTGCCAGCAGTTACCCAGGGAGCACAGATACGCAGTATTTT. Protein product: CASSYPGSTDTQYF.

This clonotype showed up many times. V is TRBV20-1 and J is TRBJ2-5; 10 bases are a match to TRBD2. The CDR3 is 14 amino acids. With 7 bases clipped from V and 4 bases from J, the junction kept 9 bases outside the gene matches. CDR1 is DFQATT and CDR2 is SNEGSKA in the germline V gene (reference sequence). This CDR3 is CSGSGTSDSETQYF. CDR3 DNA: TGCAGTGGATCCGGGACTAGCGATTCAGAGACCCAGTACTTC.

Many counts were recorded for this clonotype. This sequence joins TRBV12-3 or TRBV12-4 and TRBJ2-5; 8 nucleotides line up with TRBD1. The CDR3 runs 12 residues. The J segment lost 13 bases and the V segment lost 6 bases, leaving 10 bases of the junction unmatched. DNA of the CDR3: TGTGCCAGCAGATCTCGACAGGGGCCCTTGTACTTC. It translates to CASRSRQGPLYF.

This clonotype was seen at least ten times. The chain carries TRBV20-1 and TRBJ1-5, with TRBD1 matching over 7 bases. CDR1 and CDR2 (germline): DFQATT, SNEGSKA (reference sequence). The CDR3 totals 14 residues. V dropped 5 bases and J dropped 0; count of bases not matched to a gene: 4. Here the CDR3 reads CSAYRGSSNQPQHF. The CDR3, as DNA: TGCAGTGCTTACAGGGGATCTAGCAATCAGCCCCAGCATTTT.

This clonotype was detected ten times or more. The chain is built from TRBV4-1 and TRBJ1-5; the D gene is possibly TRBD1 (6 bases). This CDR3 comprises 15 residues. CDR1 is MGHRA and CDR2 is YSYEKL in the germline V gene. Trimming stripped 0 bases from V and 4 bases from J, with 10 bases between. CDR3 nucleotide sequence: TGCGCCAGCAGCCAAGAAGGGGACAAGAATCAGCCCCAGCATTTT. As protein: CASSQEGDKNQPQHF.

This clonotype occurred many times. This chain uses TRBV19 with TRBJ2-5; unclear D gene. Germline V gene data show CDR1 as LNHDA and CDR2 as SQIVND (reference sequence). The CDR3 contains 15 residues. V was clipped by 0 bases and J by 6 bases, with 14 bases between them. Here the CDR3 reads CASSIDSPGEKTQYF. The CDR3 DNA reads TGTGCCAGTAGTATAGATAGTCCGGGTGAAAAGACCCAGTACTTC.

This clonotype was detected ten times or more. J is TRBJ1-1 and V is TRBV18; D gene unclear. V shed 4 bases and J shed 0 bases, with 12 bases lying between them. Germline V lookup: CDR1 KGHSH, CDR2 LQKENI. The CDR3 spans 15 residues. In nucleotides, the CDR3 is TGTGCCAGCTCACTTCGGAACATCATGAACACTGAAGCTTTCTTT. Encoded protein: CASSLRNIMNTEAFF.

The chain carries TRBV19 and TRBJ2-1, with 9 bases fitting TRBD2. CDR1 is LNHDA, CDR2 SQIVND, per germline (reference sequence). Trimming removed 7 bases from V and 3 bases from J; junction bases left unmatched: 7. CDR3 length equals 15 residues. The CDR3 coding sequence is TGTGCCAGTACCATCGGAGCGGGAGGCTACAATGAGCAGTTCTTC. It is translated as CASTIGAGGYNEQFF.

V gene TRBV6-2 or TRBV6-3 combines with J gene TRBJ1-4; tentatively, D is TRBD1 (5 bases). Trimming cost V 6 bases and J 8 bases, with 16 bases left between them. The germline V gene encodes CDR1 MNHEY and CDR2 SVGEGT. CDR3 size: 14 residues. CDR3 residues: CASRIRENWEKLFF. CDR3 in DNA: TGTGCCAGCAGGATCAGGGAGAACTGGGAAAAACTGTTTTTT.

With respect to this clonotype: A read error may explain this, as a much larger clone is one base away. This chain connects TRBV30 to TRBJ1-6; D is undetermined. Germline V gene data show CDR1 as GTSNPN and CDR2 as SVGIG (reference sequence). The CDR3 contains 13 residues. The CDR3 reads CAWSVAVNLPLHF. The CDR3 DNA follows: TGTGCCTGGAGTGTGGCGGTTAATTTACCCCTCCACTTT.

This clonotype was seen repeatedly, ten times or more. V gene TRBV6-5 combines with J gene TRBJ1-6; a weak D match, TRBD1 (5 bases). Trimming pared 0 bases from V and 9 bases from J, leaving 12 bases between. Germline values: CDR1 MNHEY, CDR2 SVGAGI. This CDR3 spans 15 amino acids. CDR3 sequence (DNA): TGTGCCAGCAGTTACTCTCGGGGGGAACCTTCACCCCTCCACTTT. It specifies CASSYSRGEPSPLHF.

In this sample, this clonotype turned up many times. The rearrangement joins TRBV30 to TRBJ1-5, with D unresolved. This CDR3 has 13 residues. The V gene lost 2 bases and the J gene lost 7 bases, with 12 bases spanning the gap. Germline CDR1 and CDR2: GTSNPN and SVGIG (reference sequence). Here the CDR3 DNA reads TGTGCCTGGAGTTTGAAGGGCGGCCAGCCCCAGCATTTT. Translated: CAWSLKGGQPQHF. Looking up the rest from reference TRBV30 and TRBJ1-5 gives the full variable domain: SQTIHQWPATLVQPVGSPLSLECTVEGTSNPNLYWYRQAAGRGLQLLFYSVGIGQISSEVPQNLSASRPQDRQFILSSKKLLLSDSGFYLCAWSLKGGQPQHFGDGTRLSIL.

This clonotype was recorded at least ten times. The V and J genes are TRBV12-3 or TRBV12-4 and TRBJ1-2; D not certain. Trimming shortened V by 5 bases and J by 8 bases, and 12 bases separated the two germline ends. The CDR3 runs 12 residues. The CDR3 DNA is TGTGCCAGCAGTCCTTTCCTGGGCGGCTACACCTTC. Translation: CASSPFLGGYTF.

This clonotype was counted ten times or more. The CDR3 nucleotides are TGTGCCAGCAGCCCTACAGGGGGCAGCTACGAGCAGTACTTC. Translated: CASSPTGGSYEQYF. The chain has TRBV19 and TRBJ2-7; 9 bases are shared with TRBD1. This CDR3 is 14 amino acids long. Germline V gives CDR1 LNHDA, CDR2 SQIVND (reference sequence). With V trimmed by 9 bases and J by 3 bases, 9 bases remained unmatched.

The genes are TRBV18 and TRBJ2-2; 9 bases map to TRBD1. Germline-derived CDR1 and CDR2 are KGHSH and LQKENI. The CDR3 totals 16 residues. With 0 bases clipped from V and 4 bases from J, the junction kept 3 bases outside the gene matches. The CDR3 DNA sequence: TGTGCCAGCTCACCACCGGGACAGGGAGCCACCGGGGAGCTGTTTTTT. As protein: CASSPPGQGATGELFF.

This clonotype was observed a few times. The chain links TRBV3-1 to TRBJ2-2; D assignment may be TRBD1 or TRBD2 (5 bases each). Trimming took off 6 bases at V and 7 bases at J, with 15 bases between the two ends. From germline, CDR1 is LGHDT and CDR2 YNNKEL (reference sequence). CDR3 length equals 14 residues. The DNA of the CDR3 is TGTGCCAGCAGAAGTGGGGAGAGGGGCGGGGAGCTGTTTTTT. Protein: CASRSGERGGELFF.

This clonotype has ten or more counts. V gene TRBV6-1 combines with J gene TRBJ2-1, with 8 bases aligning to TRBD2. Germline loops: CDR1 MNHNS, CDR2 SASEGT. The CDR3 sequence is 15 residues long. Trimming removed 5 bases from V and 4 bases from J; junction bases left unmatched: 7. The CDR3 coding sequence is TGTGCCAGCAGTTCGGGACTAGAGCGGTACAATGAGCAGTTCTTC. Residues: CASSSGLERYNEQFF.

This clonotype came up many times. V is TRBV18 and J is TRBJ2-1; D is possibly TRBD2 (6 bases). V was trimmed by 3 bases and J by 7 bases, leaving 13 bases between them. This CDR3 contains 14 residues. Germline assignment: CDR1 KGHSH and CDR2 LQKENI. For the CDR3, the DNA is TGTGCCAGCTCACCCGGGCAGGCGGGGAATGAGCAGTTCTTC. Amino acids: CASSPGQAGNEQFF.

In its sample, this clonotype was seen many times. The gene calls are TRBV10-3 and TRBJ2-1, with TRBD2 identical over 8 bases. The CDR3 covers 15 residues. After removal of 3 bases from V and 4 bases from J, the junction contained 5 bases not matched to a gene. In germline, CDR1 is ENHRY, CDR2 SYGVKD. DNA of the CDR3: TGTGCCATCAGTGAAATGGCTAGCGGGTACAATGAGCAGTTCTTC. Encoded protein: CAISEMASGYNEQFF.

This sequence joins TRBV6-1 and TRBJ2-2, with a tentative D call TRBD2 (5 bases). The CDR3 spans 16 residues. Trimming removed 5 bases at V and 3 bases at J, with 16 bases between. Germline V gene sequence: CDR1 MNHNS, CDR2 SASEGT. The CDR3: CASSYSARGYTGELFF. For the CDR3, the DNA is TGTGCCAGCAGTTATAGCGCTAGAGGTTACACCGGGGAGCTGTTTTTT.

This clonotype showed up many times. V and J are TRBV12-3 or TRBV12-4 and TRBJ1-2; D not certain. V shed 3 bases and J shed 2 bases, with 10 bases lying between them. This CDR3 comprises 14 residues. The DNA of the CDR3 is TGTGCCAGCAGTTTGCTTCGCGGAAACTATGGCTACACCTTC. Its translation is CASSLLRGNYGYTF.

The chain combines TRBV9 with TRBJ1-4, with TRBD1 matching over 8 bases. Germline trimming cut 2 bases from V and 3 bases from J; bases unmatched to any gene: 3. Germline values: CDR1 SGDLS, CDR2 YYNGEE. The CDR3 is 15 amino acids. CDR3 region: CASSVTGVPNEKLFF. The CDR3, as DNA: TGTGCCAGCAGCGTGACAGGGGTGCCTAATGAAAAACTGTTTTTT.

This clonotype was counted between two and nine times. The gene calls are TRBV20-1 and TRBJ1-5, with D hard to call. Germline assignment: CDR1 DFQATT and CDR2 SNEGSKA (reference sequence). The CDR3 is 17 amino acids. V gave up 4 bases and J gave up 1 base, with 20 bases separating them. The CDR3 spells CSAIPPWRQGSNQPQHF. In DNA, the CDR3 is TGCAGTGCTATTCCCCCGTGGAGACAAGGCAGCAATCAGCCCCAGCATTTT.

The rearrangement uses TRBV20-1 and TRBJ2-7; 7 nucleotides line up with TRBD1. CDR1 is DFQATT, CDR2 SNEGSKA, per germline (reference sequence). This CDR3 comprises 14 residues. The trim removed 3 bases at V and 2 bases at J, leaving 7 bases unmatched. In DNA, the CDR3 is TGCAGTGCTAGGGGGACAGACTTCACCTACGAGCAGTACTTC. Amino acids: CSARGTDFTYEQYF.